This T cell receptor (beta chain) was found in a study of blood T cell repertoires in COVID-19. Study-wide background: The United States, Italy and Spain supplied acute and convalescent COVID-19 samples. The cDNA or gDNA used as material had been derived from T cells, B-cell-depleted T cells, or PBMCs.

Original methodology: By means of reference gene primer amplification, nucleated cell counts were estimated. The table came from immunoSEQ multiplex PCR; TCRdb's copy has only in-frame clones and leaves some out. That table furnishes V, J and clone size, whereas the DNA furnished D and trimming. The data hold approximately 30,000 clones, with roughly three quarters observed a single time. The V gene's germline CDR1 is SGHTA and CDR2 FQGNSA. Trimming removed 5 bases from V and 1 base from J, with 18 bases in between. The CDR3 runs to 17 residues. What was sequenced was peripheral blood. This TCR was recovered from a man between 65 and 85 years old with acute or convalescent COVID-19. V is TRBV7-2 and J is TRBJ2-4, with no clear D. The CDR3 spells CASSQSSREAAKNIQYF. The CDR3 DNA reads as TGTGCCAGCAGCCAATCCTCTCGTGAAGCGGCCAAAAACATTCAGTACTTC.